This TCR beta chain was documented in a study of cytomegalovirus exposure and HLA in healthy donors. About the research overall: Earlier sequencing of 150 million to 200 million T cells yielded around 120 million unique TCR beta sequences. Early released data comprised some 91 million unique TCRs from HLA-typed donors. Study conclusions and caveats: The classifier, whose performance was assessed in both the original and validation cohorts, reportedly diagnosed cytomegalovirus status with high specificity and sensitivity.

The PCR had 60 Vbeta and 13 Jbeta primers. In the authors' methods: Per a later analysis, the number of unique TCR beta chains was 75 million to 90 million, of which 9 million to 12 million were shared. Only in-frame clones appear in the TCRdb table, and some are missing; sequencing was by immunoSEQ multiplex PCR. For V, J and clone size, that table is used; D and trimming come from the DNA. Of 160,000 or so clones listed, about 75% are singletons. This clone was detected once. The antigen remains unidentified. From germline, CDR1 is SGHRS and CDR2 YFSETQ. The CDR3 extends over 13 amino acids. V was clipped by 3 bases and J by 9 bases, with 14 bases between them.

The sequenced sample was PBMCs. This sequence originates from a man aged 40-49 years in good health and CMV-seropositive. The genes are TRBV5-1 and TRBJ2-3; tentative D call: TRBD2 (6 bases). CDR3 loop: CASSSGLSGTQYF. The CDR3 DNA sequence: TGCGCCAGCAGCTCAGGACTATCAGGCACGCAGTATTTT.